These 27 T cell receptor beta chains were all obtained from the same sample, sequenced in a study of blood T cell repertoires in COVID-19. Clones were sequenced by immunoSEQ multiplex PCR, and TCRdb holds only the in-frame ones, with some missing. The table shows 350,000 to 450,000 clones, with about 88% occurring only once. The sample was peripheral blood. Receptors were obtained from a human donor in a cohort sampled during active COVID-19.

V is TRBV7-3 and J is TRBJ2-3, with TRBD2 identical over 7 bases. This CDR3 contains 16 residues. Germline values: CDR1 SGHTA, CDR2 FQGTGA. The J segment lost 1 base and the V segment lost 5 bases, leaving 9 bases of the junction unmatched. The CDR3 nucleotides read TGTGCCAGCAGCATCACGGGGGGAGGTGGCACAGATACGCAGTATTTT. It translates to CASSITGGGGTDTQYF.

The chain couples TRBV18 to TRBJ2-1; 7 bases are a match to TRBD1. With V trimmed by 0 bases and J by 2 bases, 1 base remained unmatched. The CDR3 runs 15 residues. Germline CDR1 reads KGHSH; CDR2 reads LQKENI. CDR3 coding DNA: TGTGCCAGCTCACCACCGGGGACAGCCTACAATGAGCAGTTCTTC. Translated: CASSPPGTAYNEQFF. Full variable domain (missing parts from reference TRBV18 and TRBJ2-1): NAGVMQNPRHLVRRRGQEARLRCSPMKGHSHVYWYRQLPEEGLKFMVYLQKENIIDESGMPKERFSAEFPKEGPSILRIQQVVRGDSAAYFCASSPPGTAYNEQFFGPGTRLTVL.

The gene calls are TRBV7-2 and TRBJ2-2; maybe TRBD2 (6 bases). This CDR3 is 13 amino acids long. Germline values: CDR1 SGHTA, CDR2 FQGNSA. V was pared by 3 bases and J by 7 bases, with 9 bases between. The CDR3 DNA follows: TGTGCCAGCAGCTTCGGGGAGGTCGGGGAGCTGTTTTTT. Translating gives CASSFGEVGELFF.

This clone was observed a handful of times. This chain joins TRBV5-1 and TRBJ2-2; D not certain. Germline V gene sequence: CDR1 SGHRS, CDR2 YFSETQ. Trimming shortened V by 4 bases and J by 3 bases, and 13 bases separated the two germline ends. CDR3 length equals 15 residues. The CDR3 loop reads CASSPTTPDTGELFF. Here the CDR3 DNA reads TGCGCCAGCAGCCCCACTACCCCCGACACCGGGGAGCTGTTTTTT.

In DNA form, the CDR3 reads TGTGCCAGCAGCGTGGTTCGGGAGGGCCTCCTCCCCGGGGAGCTGTTTTTT. Its translation: CASSVVREGLLPGELFF. This chain joins TRBV5-8 and TRBJ2-2; 8 bases fit TRBD2. Germline V lookup: CDR1 SGHTS, CDR2 YDEGEE. The V gene end was trimmed by 4 bases and the J gene end by 6 bases; junction bases not matched to a gene: 14. The CDR3 spans 17 residues.

The V and J genes are TRBV13 and TRBJ2-7, with 13 bases aligning to TRBD2. The CDR3 runs 18 residues. The trim removed 5 bases at V and 7 bases at J, leaving 17 bases unmatched. CDR1 is PRHDT, CDR2 FYEKMQ, per germline (reference sequence). For the CDR3, the DNA is TGTGCCAGCAGCCCTGGACTAGCGGGGGCCTCCCACAACTGGGAGCAGTACTTC. The encoded protein is CASSPGLAGASHNWEQYF.

The rearrangement joins TRBV3-1 (or the pseudogene TRBV3-2) to TRBJ1-3, with 7 positions matching TRBD1. Germline V gene sequence: CDR1 LGHDT, CDR2 YNNKEL (reference sequence). The CDR3 is 15 residues long. V shed 4 bases and J 0 bases; nucleotides not matched to a gene: 3. In DNA form, the CDR3 reads TGTGCCAGCAGCCGATGGGACAGCTCTGGAAACACCATATATTTT. It specifies CASSRWDSSGNTIYF.

This rearrangement joins TRBV7-8 to TRBJ1-6, with a possible D match to TRBD1 (6 bases). Trimming removed 6 bases from V and 10 bases from J, with 19 bases in between. CDR1 SGHVS and CDR2 FQNEAQ come from the germline V gene. The CDR3 runs 15 residues. CDR3 amino acids: CASSLGRGLDSPLHF. CDR3 nucleotides: TGTGCCAGCAGTCTAGGCAGGGGTTTGGACTCACCCCTCCACTTT.

The chain recombines TRBV20-1 with TRBJ2-5; D is possibly TRBD2 (7 bases). V lost 3 bases to trimming and J lost 1 base, with 15 bases between them. The germline CDR1 and CDR2 sequences are DFQATT and SNEGSKA (reference sequence). The CDR3 totals 15 residues. Here the CDR3 reads CSASVGGGLQETQYF. CDR3 nucleotides: TGCAGTGCTAGTGTTGGCGGGGGCCTCCAAGAGACCCAGTACTTC.

J is TRBJ2-1 and V is TRBV19, with 7 bases matching TRBD1. The V and J ends lost 3 bases and 3 bases, in that order; junction bases with no gene match: 5. CDR3 size: 15 residues. In germline, CDR1 is LNHDA, CDR2 SQIVND (reference sequence). Written as DNA, the CDR3 is TGTGCCAGTAGTATGACAGGGAGTTACTACAATGAGCAGTTCTTC. This sequence encodes CASSMTGSYYNEQFF.

This chain connects TRBV5-1 to TRBJ1-3; TRBD1 agrees at 8 bases. From germline, CDR1 is SGHRS and CDR2 YFSETQ. The CDR3 is made up of 15 amino acids. The J segment lost 8 bases and the V segment lost 6 bases, leaving 13 bases of the junction unmatched. CDR3 sequence (DNA): TGCGCCAGCACCAGACAGGGGTCCCGCTCGGACACCATATATTTT. Amino acids: CASTRQGSRSDTIYF.

The chain is built from TRBV5-1 and TRBJ1-2, with TRBD1 identical over 9 bases. V lost 3 bases to trimming and J lost 4 bases; unmatched junction nucleotides: 4. The CDR3 has 14 residues. From germline, CDR1 is SGHRS and CDR2 YFSETQ. CDR3 in DNA: TGCGCCAGCAGCTCAACGACAGGGGGCTATGGCTACACCTTC. Translation gives CASSSTTGGYGYTF. The whole variable domain, filled in from reference TRBV5-1 and TRBJ1-2, reads KAGVTQTPRYLIKTRGQQVTLSCSPISGHRSVSWYQQTPGQGLQFLFEYFSETQRNKGNFPGRFSGRQFSNSRSEMNVSTLELGDSALYLCASSSTTGGYGYTFGSGTRLTVV.

CDR3 DNA: TGTGCCAGCAGCCGTCGACAGGGTTTGAGCGAAAAACTGTTTTTT. This encodes CASSRRQGLSEKLFF. The V and J genes are TRBV7-8 and TRBJ1-4, with TRBD1 matching over 7 bases. Germline CDR1 and CDR2: SGHVS and FQNEAQ. With V trimmed by 5 bases and J by 8 bases, 11 bases remained unmatched. This CDR3 contains 15 residues.

The V gene is TRBV5-6, the J gene TRBJ2-1; D is perhaps TRBD1 (5 bases). Trimming took 1 base from V and 15 from J, leaving 23 bases between them. The CDR3 covers 15 residues. Germline CDR1 reads SGHDT; CDR2 reads YYEEEE. DNA for the CDR3: TGTGCCAGCAGCTTGTCGCGTACAGGAGTCCAACCTTGGTTCTTC. This codes for CASSLSRTGVQPWFF.

This sequence joins TRBV4-1 and TRBJ2-7, with 10 nucleotides matching TRBD2. The ends lost 3 bases at V and 3 bases at J; junction bases unmatched: 5. Germline assignment: CDR1 MGHRA and CDR2 YSYEKL. This CDR3 spans 15 amino acids. The CDR3, as DNA: TGCGCCAGCAGCCAGTTAGCGGGGGGAGGCTACGAGCAGTACTTC. Translated: CASSQLAGGGYEQYF.

This chain links TRBV7-9 with TRBJ1-1; D is perhaps TRBD1 (5 bases). V was pared by 7 bases and J by 1 base, with 13 bases between. The CDR3 loop spans 14 amino acids. Germline assignment: CDR1 SEHNR and CDR2 FQNEAQ (reference sequence). The CDR3 region is CASIGGDRNTEAFF. CDR3 in DNA: TGTGCCAGCATCGGGGGGGATAGGAACACTGAAGCTTTCTTT.

This clone was recorded only once. The rearrangement links TRBV18 to TRBJ2-5; D is uncertain. Germline CDR1 and CDR2: KGHSH and LQKENI. This CDR3 contains 16 residues. Deletions cut 0 bases from V and 4 bases from J, with 15 bases between. CDR3 loop: CASSPPNMKITETQYF. For the CDR3, the DNA is TGTGCCAGCTCACCACCTAACATGAAGATCACAGAGACCCAGTACTTC.

The chain uses TRBV6-5 and TRBJ1-2; D is unresolved. This CDR3 has 15 residues. Per germline, CDR1 MNHEY and CDR2 SVGAGI. Trimming pared 2 bases from V and 1 base from J, leaving 11 bases between. CDR3 sequence: CASSYTALNNYGYTF. CDR3 DNA: TGTGCCAGCAGTTACACCGCTCTAAATAACTATGGCTACACCTTC.

V is TRBV27 and J is TRBJ1-2; the match to TRBD1 covers 8 bases. V was pared by 7 bases and J by 4 bases, with 11 bases of the junction left unmatched. Germline V gene sequence: CDR1 MNHEY, CDR2 SMNVEV (reference sequence). The CDR3 is 15 amino acids. The CDR3 DNA sequence: TGTGCCAGCAACCCGACAGGGGAAAATATCTATGGCTACACCTTC. This gives the protein CASNPTGENIYGYTF.

The chain uses TRBV24-1 and TRBJ1-1, with 8 bases that match TRBD1. Unmatched junction bases numbered 5, after V lost 11 bases and J lost 1 base. This CDR3 is built from 13 residues. Germline CDR1 reads KGHDR; CDR2 reads SFDVKD. The CDR3 nucleotides read TGTGCCATCCAGACAGGGGCGAACACTGAAGCTTTCTTT. This translates into CAIQTGANTEAFF.

This clone was found once. Other nucleotide sequences from this sample produce the same CDR3. This sequence joins TRBV5-1 and TRBJ2-7, with a weak D call TRBD2 (5 bases). V gave up 2 bases and J gave up 0 bases, with 12 bases separating them. Germline V lookup: CDR1 SGHRS, CDR2 YFSETQ. The CDR3 totals 15 residues. The CDR3 region is CASSFSSGSSYEQYF. For the CDR3, the DNA is TGCGCCAGCAGCTTTTCATCGGGGAGCTCCTACGAGCAGTACTTC. Drawing the rest from reference TRBV5-1 and TRBJ2-7, the complete variable domain is KAGVTQTPRYLIKTRGQQVTLSCSPISGHRSVSWYQQTPGQGLQFLFEYFSETQRNKGNFPGRFSGRQFSNSRSEMNVSTLELGDSALYLCASSFSSGSSYEQYFGPGTRLTVT.

This clone was counted only a few times. The chain uses TRBV4-2 and TRBJ2-7; the D gene is possibly TRBD2 (5 bases). Deletions cut 3 bases from V and 7 bases from J, with 19 bases between. Germline V lookup: CDR1 LGHNA, CDR2 YNFKEQ. The CDR3 spans 15 residues. The CDR3 region is CASSQSPAGDWEQYF. The DNA of the CDR3 is TGTGCCAGCAGCCAGAGCCCCGCCGGGGATTGGGAGCAGTACTTC.

This chain uses TRBV3-1 (or the pseudogene TRBV3-2) with TRBJ2-7, with D unclear. The ends were cut back, 5 bases at V and 0 bases at J, with 8 bases in the middle. The CDR3 is 13 amino acids. The germline gives CDR1 LGHDT, CDR2 YNNKEL (reference sequence). The CDR3 DNA sequence: TGTGCCAGCAGCTACGGTAGCTCCTACGAGCAGTACTTC. Protein: CASSYGSSYEQYF.

The chain recombines TRBV29-1 with TRBJ2-1; tentatively, D is TRBD2 (6 bases). V was trimmed by 5 bases and J by 0 bases, leaving 17 bases between them. This CDR3 has 16 residues. Germline V CDR1 and CDR2: SQVTM, ANQGSEA. CDR3: CSVPRGGWSSYNEQFF. In nucleotides, the CDR3 is TGCAGCGTTCCCCGGGGAGGCTGGAGCTCCTACAATGAGCAGTTCTTC.

Note on this clone: This sample includes further DNA sequences coding for the same CDR3. The V call is TRBV6-1, the J call TRBJ2-3; 10 bases align to TRBD2. CDR3 size: 20 residues. Per germline, CDR1 MNHNS and CDR2 SASEGT. Trimming removed 2 bases from V and 2 bases from J; junction bases left unmatched: 16. The CDR3 region is CASSEQPLSGGAGTTDTQYF. The CDR3 DNA follows: TGTGCCAGCAGTGAACAACCCTTGAGCGGGGGGGCGGGTACCACAGATACGCAGTATTTT.

J is TRBJ2-1 and V is TRBV7-6; 13 nucleotides agree with TRBD2. CDR3 size: 15 residues. V lost 5 bases, J lost 10 bases, and 8 bases stayed unmatched. The germline CDR1 and CDR2 sequences are SGHVS and FNYEAQ. CDR3 coding DNA: TGTGCCAGCAGCCTTAGACTAGCGGGAGGTGAGGAGCAGTTCTTC. As protein: CASSLRLAGGEEQFF.

This clone has only a few counts. The chain employs TRBV5-1 and TRBJ1-1, with 7 bases identical to TRBD1. CDR1 SGHRS and CDR2 YFSETQ come from the germline V gene. The CDR3 loop spans 15 amino acids. V gave up 4 bases and J gave up 4 bases; unmatched junction bases: 10. Written as DNA, the CDR3 is TGCGCCAGCAGCGTGGTACCAGGGGGAAGCACTGAAGCTTTCTTT. It translates to CASSVVPGGSTEAFF.